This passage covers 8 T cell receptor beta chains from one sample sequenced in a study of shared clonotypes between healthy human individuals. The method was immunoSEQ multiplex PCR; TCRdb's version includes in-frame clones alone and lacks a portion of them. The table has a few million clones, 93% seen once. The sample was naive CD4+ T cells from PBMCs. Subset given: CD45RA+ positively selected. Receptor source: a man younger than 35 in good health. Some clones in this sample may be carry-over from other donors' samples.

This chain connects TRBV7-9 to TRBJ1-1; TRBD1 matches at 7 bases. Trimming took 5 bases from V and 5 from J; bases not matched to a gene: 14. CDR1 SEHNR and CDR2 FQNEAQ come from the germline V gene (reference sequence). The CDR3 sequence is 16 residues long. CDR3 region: CASSQSTGVMRTEAFF. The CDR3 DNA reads TGTGCCAGCAGCCAAAGTACAGGGGTAATGAGGACTGAAGCTTTCTTT.

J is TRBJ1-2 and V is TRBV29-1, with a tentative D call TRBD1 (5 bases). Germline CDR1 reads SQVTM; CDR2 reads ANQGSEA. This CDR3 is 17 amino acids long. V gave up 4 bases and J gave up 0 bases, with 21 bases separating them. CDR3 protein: CSVGNRRVSFPNYGYTF. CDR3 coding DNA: TGCAGCGTTGGAAACAGGAGGGTGTCCTTTCCTAACTATGGCTACACCTTC.

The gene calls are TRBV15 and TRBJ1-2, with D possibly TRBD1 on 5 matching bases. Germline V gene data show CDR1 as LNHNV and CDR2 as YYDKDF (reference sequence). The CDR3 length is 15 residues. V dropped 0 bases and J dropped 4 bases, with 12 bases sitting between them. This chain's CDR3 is CATSREMTVSYGYTF. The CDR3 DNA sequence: TGTGCCACCAGCAGAGAGATGACAGTTTCCTATGGCTACACCTTC. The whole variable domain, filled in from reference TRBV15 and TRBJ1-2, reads DAMVIQNPRYQVTQFGKPVTLSCSQTLNHNVMYWYQQKSSQAPKLLFHYYDKDFNNEADTPDNFQSRRPNTSFCFLDIRSPGLGDTAMYLCATSREMTVSYGYTFGSGTRLTVV.

In DNA, the CDR3 is TGTGCCAGCAGCCGTCGGGACGGAGGGATCGGTGAGCAGTTCTTC. Residues: CASSRRDGGIGEQFF. The chain uses TRBV11-3 and TRBJ2-1; the D gene is possibly TRBD2 (6 bases). This CDR3 region has 15 residues. Germline V gives CDR1 SGHNT, CDR2 YENEEA. Trimming pared 5 bases from V and 9 bases from J, leaving 20 bases between.

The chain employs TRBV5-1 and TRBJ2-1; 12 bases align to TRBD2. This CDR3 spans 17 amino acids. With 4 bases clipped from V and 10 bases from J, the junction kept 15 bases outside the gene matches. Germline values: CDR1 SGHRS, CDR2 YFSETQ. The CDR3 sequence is CASSETSGSQLRVEQFF. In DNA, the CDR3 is TGCGCCAGCAGCGAGACTAGCGGGAGCCAGTTGAGAGTCGAGCAGTTCTTC.

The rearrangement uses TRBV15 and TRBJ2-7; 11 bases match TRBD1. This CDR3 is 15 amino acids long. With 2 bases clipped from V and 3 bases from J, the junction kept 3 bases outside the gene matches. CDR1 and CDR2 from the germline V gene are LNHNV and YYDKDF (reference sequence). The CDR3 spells CATSRPGTGGYEQYF. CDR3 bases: TGTGCCACCAGCAGACCCGGGACAGGGGGCTACGAGCAGTACTTC. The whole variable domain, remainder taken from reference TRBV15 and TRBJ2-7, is DAMVIQNPRYQVTQFGKPVTLSCSQTLNHNVMYWYQQKSSQAPKLLFHYYDKDFNNEADTPDNFQSRRPNTSFCFLDIRSPGLGDTAMYLCATSRPGTGGYEQYFGPGTRLTVT.

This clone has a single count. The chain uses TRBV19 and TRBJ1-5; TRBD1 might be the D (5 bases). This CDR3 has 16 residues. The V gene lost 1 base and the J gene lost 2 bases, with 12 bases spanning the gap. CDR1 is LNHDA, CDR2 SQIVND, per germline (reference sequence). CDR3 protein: CASSIGRTIGNQPQHF. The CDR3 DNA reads TGTGCCAGTAGTATAGGTCGGACAATAGGCAATCAGCCCCAGCATTTT.

The CDR3 reads CASSPRRGNYGYTF. CDR3 nucleotides: TGTGCCAGCAGCCCTAGACGGGGTAACTATGGCTACACCTTC. This chain links TRBV11-2 with TRBJ1-2; D is undetermined. Between the trimmed V and J ends, which lost 5 bases and 1 base, there was a span of 11 bases. The CDR3 sequence is 14 residues long. Per the germline V gene, CDR1 is SGHAT and CDR2 is FQNNGV.